This entry lists 11 T cell receptor beta chains sequenced from one sample in a study of OX40 agonist ivuxolimab in advanced cancers. The table came from immunoSEQ multiplex PCR; TCRdb's copy has only in-frame clones and leaves some out. The table has tens of thousands of clones, approximately 90% seen once. The material sequenced was CD4+ or CD8+ T cells sorted from blood, taken in a trial of the OX40 agonist ivuxolimab. Receptors originate from an adult with an advanced solid tumor such as melanoma, head and neck, liver or kidney cancer.

The chain is built from TRBV27 and TRBJ1-1; D is uncertain. Germline CDR1 is MNHEY and CDR2 is SMNVEV (reference sequence). The CDR3 contains 13 residues. V was pared by 2 bases and J by 1 base, with 5 bases between. CDR3 in amino acids: CASSLRSNTEAFF. The DNA of the CDR3 is TGTGCCAGCAGTTTACGCTCGAACACTGAAGCTTTCTTT.

This clone has just a few counts. J is TRBJ1-3 and V is TRBV5-8, with D unresolved. V was trimmed by 0 bases and J by 0 bases, leaving 4 bases between them. The CDR3 is made up of 14 amino acids. Germline CDR1 and CDR2: SGHTS and YDEGEE. As DNA, the CDR3 is TGTGCCAGCAGCTTGGGGGCCTCTGGAAACACCATATATTTT. Amino acid sequence: CASSLGASGNTIYF.

CDR3 protein: CASSLVGTGNTGELFF. CDR3 DNA sequence: TGTGCCAGCAGCTTAGTTGGGACAGGGAACACCGGGGAGCTGTTTTTT. V and J are TRBV7-9 and TRBJ2-2; 8 bases are shared with TRBD1. V lost 1 base and J lost 1; bases outside the gene matches: 2. The CDR3 runs 16 residues. Germline values: CDR1 SEHNR, CDR2 FQNEAQ (reference sequence).

The chain links TRBV7-3 to TRBJ2-3, with 10 bases that match TRBD2. V was clipped by 4 bases and J by 3 bases; unmatched bases: 7. Germline CDR1 SGHTA, CDR2 FQGTGA. This CDR3 comprises 16 residues. The CDR3, as DNA: TGTGCCAGCAGCTCATTACAGCGGGAGGGGACAGATACGCAGTATTTT. Translating gives CASSSLQREGTDTQYF. Supplemented by reference TRBV7-3 and TRBJ2-3, the full variable domain reads GAGVSQTPSNKVTEKGKYVELRCDPISGHTALYWYRQSLGQGPEFLIYFQGTGAADDSGLPNDRFFAVRPEGSVSTLKIQRTERGDSAVYLCASSSLQREGTDTQYFGPGTRLTVL.

This clone was recorded only once. The chain recombines TRBV28 with TRBJ1-1; D gene unclear. Germline V lookup: CDR1 MDHEN, CDR2 SYDVKM. V was shortened by 3 bases and J by 2 bases, with 19 bases between the two germline ends. The CDR3 runs to 17 residues. The CDR3 DNA reads TGTGCCAGCAGTTTCAGTCCCAGTTATGCGGAAAACACTGAAGCTTTCTTT. Protein: CASSFSPSYAENTEAFF.

This clone is a singleton in its sample. In DNA form, the CDR3 reads TGCGCCAGCAGCCAAGTACGAGCGGGAGGGCCCAGGAATGAGCAGTTCTTC. It specifies CASSQVRAGGPRNEQFF. The V and J genes are TRBV4-3 and TRBJ2-1; 10 bases fit TRBD2. The germline CDR1 and CDR2 sequences are LGHNA and YSLEER. The trim removed 1 base at V and 7 bases at J, leaving 10 bases unmatched. This CDR3 is 17 amino acids long.

This clone was counted only a few times. This rearrangement joins TRBV5-8 to TRBJ1-2, with unresolved D. Germline-derived CDR1 and CDR2 are SGHTS and YDEGEE. V lost 0 bases to trimming and J lost 8 bases, with 8 bases between them. The CDR3 totals 12 residues. The CDR3 reads CASSLGAVGYTF. The CDR3 DNA follows: TGTGCCAGCAGCTTGGGGGCGGTCGGCTACACCTTC.

The V and J genes are TRBV2 and TRBJ2-7; D possibly uses TRBD1 or TRBD2 (5 bases each). There are 13 residues in the CDR3. The germline V and J ends were trimmed by 11 bases and 2 bases, with 16 bases remaining between them. Germline V gene data show CDR1 as SNHLY and CDR2 as FYNNEI. CDR3 in amino acids: CAGSGTETYEQYF. CDR3 in DNA: TGTGCCGGATCCGGGACGGAGACCTACGAGCAGTACTTC. The full variable domain, with the rest looked up from reference TRBV2 and TRBJ2-7, is EPEVTQTPSHQVTQMGQEVILRCVPISNHLYFYWYRQILGQKVEFLVSFYNNEISEKSEIFDDQFSVERPDGSNFTLKIRSTKLEDSAMYFCAGSGTETYEQYFGPGTRLTVT.

This clone is a singleton in its sample. V is TRBV7-9 and J is TRBJ2-1, with D perhaps matching TRBD1 or TRBD2 (5 bases each). CDR1 and CDR2 from the germline V gene are SEHNR and FQNEAQ (reference sequence). Trimming stripped 8 bases from V and 6 bases from J, with 23 bases between. CDR3 length: 16 residues. CDR3 bases: TGTGCCAGCGCAGGTGAGAGGGGTTTGTTCGGCAATGAGCAGTTCTTC. It specifies CASAGERGLFGNEQFF.

The rearrangement links TRBV19 to TRBJ1-1; D not certain. The CDR3 spans 12 residues. CDR1 is LNHDA, CDR2 SQIVND, per germline (reference sequence). The V gene lost 5 bases and the J gene lost 0 bases, with 4 bases spanning the gap. The CDR3 protein is CASSLVNTEAFF. The CDR3 coding sequence is TGTGCCAGTAGTCTAGTGAACACTGAAGCTTTCTTT.

This chain joins TRBV29-1 and TRBJ2-7; D is uncertain. Germline V lookup: CDR1 SQVTM, CDR2 ANQGSEA. The CDR3 is 12 residues long. Trimming pared 0 bases from V and 0 bases from J, leaving 3 bases between. The DNA of the CDR3 is TGCAGCGTTGAAGACCCCTCCTACGAGCAGTACTTC. Protein product: CSVEDPSYEQYF.